This T cell receptor beta chain came from a study of T cells after yellow fever vaccination. Study-wide results and caveats: Detected again after the booster were most primary-vaccination clones, at 96% CD4 and approximately 87% CD8.

TCRdb recomputed calls from the 5' RACE reads with MiXCR, one row per CDR3 protein. The sample holds 400,000 or so distinct CDR3 sequences; approximately 18% are singletons and the top ten take roughly 19%. The CDR3 is 15 amino acids. The ends were cut back, 6 bases at V and 5 bases at J, with 19 bases in the middle. CDR1 and CDR2 from the germline V gene are DFQATT and SNEGSKA (reference sequence). This clonotype was observed a handful of times. Its antigen is unknown. This sequence originates from a man between 18 and 29 years old who received the YFV17D yellow fever vaccine. Specimen: PBMCs, collected before the yellow fever booster vaccination. The chain links TRBV20-1 to TRBJ2-2; weak D call: TRBD2 (5 bases). The CDR3 DNA sequence: TGCAGTGCCCTAAAACACCCCACTAGGACCGGGGAGCTGTTTTTT. Translation: CSALKHPTRTGELFF.